A selection of T cell receptor beta chains follows, all from one sample in a study of OX40 agonist ivuxolimab in advanced cancers. Generated by immunoSEQ multiplex PCR, the TCRdb table keeps only in-frame clones and is missing some. This sample has 6,000 to 6,500 clones, with roughly four fifths found just once. This sample comprised CD4+ or CD8+ T cells sorted from blood, obtained in a trial of the OX40 agonist ivuxolimab. These TCRs come from an adult with an advanced solid tumor such as melanoma, head and neck, liver or kidney cancer. Each CDR3 is given with its conserved first and last residue. The D gene is left open where the match is weak. Not all rows give a size; the values are once, few, many and, for expanded clones, a class.

clone size,V gene,D gene,J gene,CDR3 protein,CDR3 DNA
-,TRBV7-2,TRBD2,TRBJ2-7,CASSLALLTSGYEQYF,TGTGCCAGCAGCTTAGCGCTCCTTACTAGCGGGTACGAGCAGTACTTC
-,TRBV19,-,TRBJ1-4,CASSFFGPSPEKLFF,TGTGCCAGTAGTTTCTTTGGGCCGTCTCCTGAAAAACTGTTTTTT
-,TRBV9,-,TRBJ2-7,CASSAEGTLLDEQYF,TGTGCCAGCAGCGCGGAGGGCACCCTTCTGGACGAGCAGTACTTC
-,TRBV7-8,-,TRBJ1-1,CASSFLTGSENTEAFF,TGTGCCAGCAGCTTCCTAACGGGCTCAGAAAACACTGAAGCTTTCTTT
-,TRBV5-6,TRBD1,TRBJ1-2,CASSSGDRVGYTF,TGTGCCAGCAGCTCCGGAGACAGGGTTGGCTACACCTTC
-,TRBV18,TRBD2,TRBJ2-3,CASSLRTSGGLRASTDTQYF,TGTGCCAGCTCACTTCGGACTAGCGGGGGACTCCGTGCTAGCACAGATACGCAGTATTTT
-,TRBV5-6,-,TRBJ2-3,CASSVGGRRGTQYF,TGTGCCAGCAGCGTCGGGGGTAGACGGGGTACGCAGTATTTT
-,TRBV5-4,TRBD2,TRBJ2-3,CASSTQSAGGTDTQYF,TGTGCCAGCAGCACCCAATCGGCGGGGGGGACAGATACGCAGTATTTT
-,TRBV11-2,TRBD2,TRBJ2-3,CASSPPSLARGTDTQYF,TGTGCCAGCAGCCCGCCATCACTAGCGCGGGGGACAGATACGCAGTATTTT
-,TRBV7-9,TRBD2,TRBJ2-7,CASSFSGGSYEQYF,TGTGCCAGCAGCTTTAGCGGGGGTTCCTACGAGCAGTACTTC
-,TRBV19,TRBD1,TRBJ1-1,CASSRQGDTEAFF,TGTGCCAGTAGTAGACAGGGGGACACTGAAGCTTTCTTT
-,TRBV9,-,TRBJ2-1,CASSVATGYEQFF,TGTGCCAGCAGCGTAGCTACGGGGTACGAGCAGTTCTTC
few,TRBV5-1,-,TRBJ2-7,CASSPEGYSYEQYF,TGCGCCAGCAGCCCCGAAGGATACTCCTACGAGCAGTACTTC
-,TRBV13,-,TRBJ2-1,CASSLFRNSEQFF,TGTGCCAGCAGCTTATTCCGAAACTCCGAGCAGTTCTTC
-,TRBV7-8,TRBD2,TRBJ2-1,CASSLALSGGQSRQFF,TGTGCCAGCAGCTTAGCGTTAAGCGGGGGGCAGTCGAGGCAGTTCTTC
-,TRBV2,TRBD1,TRBJ2-1,CASSEYTGEGNEQFF,TGTGCCAGCAGTGAGTATACAGGGGAAGGTAATGAGCAGTTCTTC
-,TRBV27,TRBD2,TRBJ2-3,CASNPAGGPGYTDTQYF,TGTGCCAGCAATCCAGCGGGGGGACCGGGTTATACAGATACGCAGTATTTT
-,TRBV9,-,TRBJ1-1,CASSSQWGASAEAFF,TGTGCCAGCAGCTCACAGTGGGGGGCGTCCGCTGAAGCTTTCTTT
-,TRBV7-2,-,TRBJ2-7,CASSWLGPAYEQYF,TGTGCCAGCAGCTGGCTGGGGCCCGCCTACGAGCAGTACTTC
-,TRBV7-2,-,TRBJ2-3,CASSSEYRGTDTQYF,TGTGCCAGCAGCTCCGAGTACAGGGGCACAGATACGCAGTATTTT
-,TRBV11-1,-,TRBJ1-2,CASSSGREYYGYTF,TGTGCCAGCAGCTCGGGGAGGGAATATTATGGCTACACCTTC
once,TRBV4-1,-,TRBJ2-7,CASSQDFPSSSDEQYF,TGCGCCAGCAGCCAAGATTTTCCCTCTTCCAGCGACGAGCAGTACTTC
-,TRBV25-1,-,TRBJ1-1,CASSDQRVTEAFF,TGTGCCAGCAGTGACCAGAGGGTCACTGAAGCTTTCTTT